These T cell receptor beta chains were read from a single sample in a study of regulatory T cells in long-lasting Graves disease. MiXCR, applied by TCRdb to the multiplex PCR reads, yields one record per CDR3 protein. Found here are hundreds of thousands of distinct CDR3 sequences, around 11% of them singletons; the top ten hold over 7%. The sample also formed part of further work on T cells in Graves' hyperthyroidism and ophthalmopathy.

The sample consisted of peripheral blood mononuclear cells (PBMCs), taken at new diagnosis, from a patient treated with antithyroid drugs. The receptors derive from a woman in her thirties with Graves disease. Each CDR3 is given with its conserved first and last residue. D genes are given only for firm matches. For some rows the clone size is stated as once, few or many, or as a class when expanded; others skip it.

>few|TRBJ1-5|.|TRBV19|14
CASSWGQGDQPQHF
TGTGCCAGTAGCTGGGGACAAGGCGATCAGCCCCAGCATTTT
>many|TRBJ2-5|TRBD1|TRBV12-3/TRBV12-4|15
CASSLWSGQGGTQYF
TGTGCCAGCAGTTTATGGTCCGGACAGGGGGGGACCCAGTACTTC
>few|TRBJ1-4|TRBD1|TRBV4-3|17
CASSQRGQGLGGGKLFF
TGCGCCAGCAGCCAACGAGGACAGGGTTTAGGAGGGGGAAAACTGTTTTTT
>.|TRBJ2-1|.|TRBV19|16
CASSTQLGGGENEQFF
TGTGCCAGTAGTACCCAACTAGGGGGTGGGGAAAATGAGCAGTTCTTC
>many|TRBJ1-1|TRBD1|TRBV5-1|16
CASSLSGTAMNTEAFF
TGCGCCAGCAGCTTGTCGGGGACAGCGATGAACACTGAAGCTTTCTTT
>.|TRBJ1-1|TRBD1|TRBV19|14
CASSIETGRTEAFF
TGTGCCAGTAGTATAGAGACAGGGCGCACTGAAGCTTTCTTT
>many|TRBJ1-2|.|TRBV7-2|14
CASSLERGGEGYTF
TGTGCCAGCAGCTTAGAACGCGGGGGCGAAGGCTACACCTTC
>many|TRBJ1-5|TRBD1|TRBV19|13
CASSPTGRQPQHF
TGTGCCAGCAGCCCGACAGGGCGGCAGCCCCAGCATTTT
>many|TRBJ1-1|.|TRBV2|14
CASRFGVMNTEAFF
TGTGCCAGCAGGTTCGGTGTTATGAACACTGAAGCTTTCTTT
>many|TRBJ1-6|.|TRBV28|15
CASSSFGAGNSPLHF
TGTGCCAGCAGTTCCTTCGGAGCGGGGAATTCACCCCTCCACTTT
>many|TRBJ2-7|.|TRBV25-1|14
CASSPRGGPYEQYF
TGTGCCAGCAGCCCACGCGGCGGACCCTACGAGCAGTACTTC
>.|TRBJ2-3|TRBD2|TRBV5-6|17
CASSLAEAGGHTDTQYF
TGTGCCAGCAGCTTGGCCGAAGCGGGAGGACACACAGATACGCAGTATTTT
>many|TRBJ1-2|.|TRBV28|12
CASSLKGYGYTF
TGTGCCAGCAGTTTAAAGGGTTATGGCTACACCTTC
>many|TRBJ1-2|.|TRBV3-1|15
CASSPSKEGKDGYTF
TGTGCCAGCAGCCCGTCCAAGGAGGGTAAGGATGGCTACACCTTC
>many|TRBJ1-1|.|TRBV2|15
CASSQGWIMNTEAFF
TGTGCCAGCAGTCAAGGGTGGATAATGAACACTGAAGCTTTCTTT
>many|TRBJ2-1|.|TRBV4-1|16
CASSRTGASSYNEQFF
TGCGCCAGCAGCCGAACGGGAGCAAGCTCCTACAATGAGCAGTTCTTC
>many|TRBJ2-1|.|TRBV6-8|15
CASSSRRDVYNEQFF
TGTGCCAGCAGTTCAAGACGGGACGTCTACAATGAGCAGTTCTTC
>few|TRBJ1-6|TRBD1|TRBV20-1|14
CSARPGQGNSPLHF
TGCAGTGCTAGACCGGGACAGGGGAATTCACCCCTCCACTTT
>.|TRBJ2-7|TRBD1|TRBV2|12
CASSRQGHEQYF
TGTGCCAGCAGTCGACAGGGCCACGAGCAGTACTTC
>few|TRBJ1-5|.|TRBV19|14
CASKGRDSNQPQHF
TGTGCCAGTAAGGGACGGGATAGCAATCAGCCCCAGCATTTT
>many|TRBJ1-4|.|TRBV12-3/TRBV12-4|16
CASSLSRGKTNEKLFF
TGTGCCAGCAGTTTAAGTAGGGGGAAGACTAATGAAAAACTGTTTTTT
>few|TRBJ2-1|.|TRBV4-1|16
CASSQVSGSLSNEQFF
TGCGCCAGCAGCCAAGTATCCGGGAGTTTAAGCAATGAGCAGTTCTTC
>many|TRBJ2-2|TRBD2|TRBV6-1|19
CASTYWASGRKPNTGELFF
TGTGCCAGCACCTACTGGGCTAGCGGGAGAAAGCCGAACACCGGGGAGCTGTTTTTT
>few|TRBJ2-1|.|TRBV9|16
CASSVTRGFSYNEQFF
TGTGCCAGCAGCGTCACCCGCGGCTTCTCCTACAATGAGCAGTTCTTC
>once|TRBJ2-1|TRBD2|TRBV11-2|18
CASSLGGLAGVSHNEQFF
TGTGCCAGCAGCTTAGGGGGTCTAGCGGGAGTTTCCCACAATGAGCAGTTCTTC
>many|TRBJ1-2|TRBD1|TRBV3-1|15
CASSPRQGASYGYTF
TGTGCCAGCAGCCCCAGGCAGGGGGCGAGTTATGGCTACACCTTC
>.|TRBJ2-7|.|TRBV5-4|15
CASSRYSPGAYEQYF
TGTGCCAGCAGTCGTTATTCCCCTGGGGCCTACGAGCAGTACTTC
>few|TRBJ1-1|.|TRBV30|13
CAWSVTSSGEAFF
TGTGCCTGGAGTGTAACCAGCTCGGGCGAAGCTTTCTTT
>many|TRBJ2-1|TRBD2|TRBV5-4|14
CASSGSTSGNEQFF
TGTGCCAGCAGCGGCTCGACTAGCGGGAATGAGCAGTTCTTC
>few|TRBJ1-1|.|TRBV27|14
CASSPPFRNTEAFF
TGTGCCAGCAGCCCACCGTTCCGGAACACTGAAGCTTTCTTT
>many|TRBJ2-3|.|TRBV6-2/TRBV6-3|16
CASSYGPGQRTDTQYF
TGTGCCAGCAGTTACGGTCCGGGACAACGCACAGATACGCAGTATTTT
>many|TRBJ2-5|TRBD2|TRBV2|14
CATSTSGSPETQYF
TGTGCCACCTCGACTAGCGGGAGCCCGGAGACCCAGTACTTC
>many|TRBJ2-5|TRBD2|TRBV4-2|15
CASSPGLAGSETQYF
TGTGCCAGCAGCCCAGGACTAGCGGGATCAGAGACCCAGTACTTC
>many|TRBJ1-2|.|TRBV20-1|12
CSARASPYGYTF
TGCAGTGCTAGAGCATCTCCCTATGGCTACACCTTC
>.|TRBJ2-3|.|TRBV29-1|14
CSVEGQKFTDTQYF
TGCAGCGTGGAAGGACAGAAGTTCACAGATACGCAGTATTTT
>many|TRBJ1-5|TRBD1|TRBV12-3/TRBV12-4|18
CASSLRDRGRRVTQPQHF
TGTGCCAGCAGTTTAAGGGACAGGGGGCGAAGGGTGACTCAGCCCCAGCATTTT
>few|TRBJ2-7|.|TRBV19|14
CASSSSPALGEQYF
TGTGCCAGTAGCTCCTCCCCTGCTTTAGGCGAGCAGTACTTC
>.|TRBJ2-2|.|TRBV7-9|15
CASSLSAGNTGELFF
TGTGCCAGCAGCTTATCTGCAGGGAACACCGGGGAGCTGTTTTTT